The 31 T cell receptor beta chains below come from one sample, sequenced in a study of chemoradiotherapy in HPV16-positive cancers. Measured with immunoSEQ multiplex PCR; TCRdb has only the in-frame clones, and not every one. The sample contains about 25,000 clones, around 94% of which appear only once. The specimen was taken from a patient who underwent chemoradiotherapy. The receptors were gathered from a human donor with HPV-associated anogenital cancer.

The J gene is TRBJ1-4, the V gene TRBV28; no clear D gene. Trimming cost V 1 base and J 0 bases, with 9 bases left between them. Germline CDR1 and CDR2: MDHEN and SYDVKM. This CDR3 has 16 residues. The CDR3 coding sequence is TGTGCCAGCAGTTTATTCGATCGGGCAACTAATGAAAAACTGTTTTTT. Encoded protein: CASSLFDRATNEKLFF.

This clone appeared once. The CDR3 DNA follows: TGTGCCATCAGTGAGTCTGGTATCACAGATACGCAGTATTTT. It translates to CAISESGITDTQYF. The J gene is TRBJ2-3, the V gene TRBV10-3, with D hard to call. V lost 0 bases, J lost 2 bases, and 6 bases lay in between. The CDR3 runs to 14 residues. CDR1 and CDR2 (germline): ENHRY, SYGVKD.

The chain recombines TRBV6-6 with TRBJ1-1; D is undetermined. Germline loops: CDR1 MNHNY, CDR2 SVGAGI (reference sequence). The CDR3 totals 14 residues. Trimming shortened V by 6 bases and J by 1 base, and 12 bases separated the two germline ends. CDR3 in amino acids: CASSPSYKNTEAFF. CDR3 DNA sequence: TGTGCCAGCAGCCCTTCCTACAAGAACACTGAAGCTTTCTTT.

V is TRBV5-1 and J is TRBJ1-5; D is possibly TRBD1 (5 bases). Trimming removed 0 bases at V and 0 bases at J, with 7 bases between. The CDR3 loop spans 15 amino acids. Germline CDR1 and CDR2: SGHRS and YFSETQ. The CDR3 reads CASSLGGYSNQPQHF. Written as DNA, the CDR3 is TGCGCCAGCAGCTTGGGGGGCTATAGCAATCAGCCCCAGCATTTT.

This sequence joins TRBV6-4 and TRBJ2-1, with D perhaps TRBD1 or TRBD2 (5 bases each). This CDR3 contains 16 residues. Germline V lookup: CDR1 MRHNA, CDR2 SNTAGT. V was pared by 6 bases and J by 0 bases, with 15 bases between. CDR3 nucleotide sequence: TGTGCCAGCAGCCTCTACAAGGGGAGCTCCTACAATGAGCAGTTCTTC. Protein: CASSLYKGSSYNEQFF.

This chain joins TRBV5-1 and TRBJ1-5; D gene unclear. The V end lost 4 bases, the J end lost 1 base, and 6 bases lay between the germline ends. This CDR3 has 13 residues. Per the germline V gene, CDR1 is SGHRS and CDR2 is YFSETQ. The CDR3 DNA sequence: TGCGCCAGCAGCCCGGACAGCAATCAGCCCCAGCATTTT. Translated, it gives CASSPDSNQPQHF.

The gene calls are TRBV5-4 and TRBJ1-1; TRBD1 matches at 7 bases. The CDR3 runs to 15 residues. CDR1 SGHNT and CDR2 YYREEE come from the germline V gene (reference sequence). J gave up 6 bases and V 0 bases, and 8 bases lay outside the gene matches. In DNA form, the CDR3 reads TGTGCCAGCAGCTTGGGAGGGGGCGCTTCCCCTGAAGCTTTCTTT. Translating gives CASSLGGGASPEAFF.

The rearrangement joins TRBV7-9 to TRBJ1-1; 8 bases agree with TRBD1. The CDR3 extends over 14 amino acids. Trimming at V came to 5 bases and at J to 3 bases, leaving 5 bases not matched to a gene. The germline V gene has CDR1 SEHNR and CDR2 FQNEAQ (reference sequence). The CDR3 DNA follows: TGTGCCAGCAGCATCCAGACAGGGGACACTGAAGCTTTCTTT. Translating it yields CASSIQTGDTEAFF.

V and J are TRBV28 and TRBJ1-5; D is possibly TRBD1 (6 bases). The CDR3 is 13 amino acids. Trimming pared 10 bases from V and 5 bases from J, leaving 15 bases between. Germline V gene data show CDR1 as MDHEN and CDR2 as SYDVKM. Here the CDR3 DNA reads TGTGCCACCCGGGGAACAGGGTATCAGCCCCAGCATTTT. Encoded protein: CATRGTGYQPQHF.

This chain connects TRBV4-1 to TRBJ1-5, with D tentatively TRBD1 (5 bases). The germline V and J ends were trimmed by 3 bases and 0 bases, with 27 bases remaining between them. CDR1 is MGHRA, CDR2 YSYEKL, per germline. The CDR3 contains 21 residues. This CDR3 reads CASSHRSRAAGHLYSNQPQHF. Written as DNA, the CDR3 is TGCGCCAGCAGCCACCGAAGCAGGGCCGCAGGACATCTCTATAGCAATCAGCCCCAGCATTTT.

CDR3 bases: TGTGCCAGCAGCCCCTACCCTCCTGGAACCTACGAGCAGTACTTC. Translation gives CASSPYPPGTYEQYF. V usage is TRBV27 and J usage is TRBJ2-7; D gene ambiguous. There are 15 residues in the CDR3. The germline CDR1 and CDR2 sequences are MNHEY and SMNVEV (reference sequence). Trimming left V 6 bases short and J 2 bases short, with 17 bases between.

The chain links TRBV27 to TRBJ1-2; 7 bases align to TRBD1. The CDR3 totals 13 residues. Germline-derived CDR1 and CDR2 are MNHEY and SMNVEV (reference sequence). Trimming cost V 8 bases and J 2 bases; bases outside gene matches: 5. CDR3 nucleotide sequence: TGTGCCAGCGGGCCGGGACAGAACTATGGCTACACCTTC. This encodes CASGPGQNYGYTF.

This chain connects TRBV9 to TRBJ1-2, with 8 bases matching TRBD1. CDR3 size: 15 residues. Trimming cost V 4 bases and J 5 bases; bases outside gene matches: 10. Germline CDR1 is SGDLS and CDR2 is YYNGEE. Written as DNA, the CDR3 is TGTGCCAGCAGCATCGGACAGGGAGGAGGGTATGGCTACACCTTC. Protein: CASSIGQGGGYGYTF.

The chain couples TRBV15 to TRBJ2-5; tentatively, D is TRBD1 or TRBD2 (5 bases each). Germline V lookup: CDR1 LNHNV, CDR2 YYDKDF (reference sequence). The CDR3 extends over 13 amino acids. V lost 8 bases and J lost 0, with 10 bases in between. CDR3 protein: CATGDGYQETQYF. In DNA, the CDR3 is TGTGCCACCGGGGACGGGTACCAAGAGACCCAGTACTTC.

The chain is built from TRBV14 and TRBJ1-1, with D perhaps TRBD1 (5 bases). Germline CDR1 reads SGHDN; CDR2 reads FVKESK. The CDR3 covers 14 residues. V dropped 4 bases and J dropped 2 bases, with 11 bases sitting between them. The CDR3 region is CASSRLGRNTEAFF. The CDR3, as DNA: TGTGCCAGCAGCCGGCTGGGACGAAACACTGAAGCTTTCTTT. Full variable domain (rest looked up from reference TRBV14 and TRBJ1-1): EAGVTQFPSHSVIEKGQTVTLRCDPISGHDNLYWYRRVMGKEIKFLLHFVKESKQDESGMPNNRFLAERTGGTYSTLKVQPAELEDSGVYFCASSRLGRNTEAFFGQGTRLTVV.

This sequence joins TRBV5-4 and TRBJ2-5; 7 nucleotides line up with TRBD1. The length of the CDR3 is 14 residues. Germline trimming cut 3 bases from V and 1 base from J; bases unmatched to any gene: 3. Per germline, CDR1 SGHNT and CDR2 YYREEE (reference sequence). CDR3 sequence reads: CASSYGTVQETQYF. DNA for the CDR3: TGTGCCAGCAGCTACGGGACAGTCCAAGAGACCCAGTACTTC.

The genes are TRBV7-2 and TRBJ2-3, with TRBD2 identical over 7 bases. The CDR3 sequence is 14 residues long. Germline V gene sequence: CDR1 SGHTA, CDR2 FQGNSA. The trim removed 5 bases at V and 6 bases at J, leaving 8 bases unmatched. The DNA of the CDR3 is TGTGCCAGCAGCCCGGGAGGAGCAGGGGATACGCAGTATTTT. It translates to CASSPGGAGDTQYF.

This clone occurred once. The chain couples TRBV11-2 to TRBJ2-3, with 8 bases identical to TRBD2. The germline gives CDR1 SGHAT, CDR2 FQNNGV. J was trimmed by 5 bases and V by 5 bases; bases with no gene match: 9. The CDR3 loop spans 15 amino acids. The CDR3 DNA reads TGTGCCAGCAGCCACAGCGGGGGAGGTGGAGATACGCAGTATTTT. It specifies CASSHSGGGGDTQYF.

The chain couples TRBV6-1 to TRBJ1-2; maybe TRBD1 (5 bases). Trimming removed 7 bases from V and 8 bases from J, with 14 bases in between. Looked up from germline, CDR1 is MNHNS and CDR2 is SASEGT. This CDR3 has 12 residues. Here the CDR3 reads CASKRQGTGYTF. The CDR3 DNA follows: TGTGCCAGCAAACGGCAGGGAACGGGCTACACCTTC.

In this sample, this clone turned up a few times. The CDR3 nucleotides read TGTGCCAGCAGCTTAGGGGGTTATAGCAATCAGCCCCAGCATTTT. Translated: CASSLGGYSNQPQHF. The gene calls are TRBV7-9 and TRBJ1-5, with D unresolved. V was cut by 1 base and J by 0 bases, with 7 bases left in between. CDR1 is SEHNR, CDR2 FQNEAQ, per germline (reference sequence). This CDR3 is 15 amino acids long.

The chain combines TRBV5-1 with TRBJ2-7; TRBD1 aligns across 7 bases. J gave up 3 bases and V 5 bases, and 26 bases lay outside the gene matches. The germline gives CDR1 SGHRS, CDR2 YFSETQ. The CDR3 is 20 amino acids. The CDR3 loop is CASRPATGVQVRAWDYEQYF. As DNA, the CDR3 is TGCGCCAGCAGGCCGGCTACAGGGGTCCAAGTAAGGGCGTGGGACTACGAGCAGTACTTC.

The chain employs TRBV5-6 and TRBJ2-5; 7 positions match TRBD1. CDR3 size: 17 residues. V shed 3 bases and J 7 bases; nucleotides not matched to a gene: 18. Germline-derived CDR1 and CDR2 are SGHDT and YYEEEE. CDR3 sequence: CASSSRTGTPVQRTQYF. CDR3 DNA: TGTGCCAGCAGCTCTCGGACAGGCACACCGGTTCAGCGGACCCAGTACTTC.

The chain couples TRBV10-1 to TRBJ2-2; D gene uncertain. V was pared by 5 bases and J by 3 bases, with 7 bases between. This CDR3 has 13 amino acids. Germline CDR1 is WNHNN and CDR2 is SYGVQD (reference sequence). CDR3 nucleotides: TGCGCCAGCAGTCTCGACTACACCGGGGAGCTGTTTTTT. Amino acid sequence: CASSLDYTGELFF.

The V gene is TRBV6-5, the J gene TRBJ2-1; D is undetermined. The V end was cut by 3 bases, the J end by 1 base, with 7 bases between. The CDR3 totals 14 residues. The V gene's germline CDR1 is MNHEY and CDR2 SVGAGI. The CDR3 DNA is TGTGCCAGCAGTTATGGGCAGTCCTACAATGAGCAGTTCTTC. Its translation is CASSYGQSYNEQFF.

This chain links TRBV2 with TRBJ2-3, with D perhaps TRBD1 (6 bases). This CDR3 has 14 residues. Germline values: CDR1 SNHLY, CDR2 FYNNEI. V lost 6 bases, J lost 1 base, and 11 bases lay in between. The CDR3 protein is CASRVRGRTDTQYF. CDR3 bases: TGTGCCAGCAGAGTCAGGGGTCGCACAGATACGCAGTATTTT.

V usage is TRBV5-1 and J usage is TRBJ2-1, with D possibly TRBD2 on 7 matching bases. This CDR3 region has 14 residues. The germline V gene encodes CDR1 SGHRS and CDR2 YFSETQ. The V end lost 1 base, the J end lost 8 bases, and 13 bases lay between the germline ends. CDR3 residues: CASSLTGGHYEQFF. The CDR3, as DNA: TGCGCCAGCAGCTTGACGGGGGGCCATTATGAGCAGTTCTTC.

The chain links TRBV5-1 to TRBJ1-1; D might be TRBD1 (6 bases). The germline V and J ends were trimmed by 4 bases and 1 base, with 14 bases remaining between them. Germline CDR1 SGHRS, CDR2 YFSETQ. The CDR3 runs to 15 residues. The CDR3 bases are TGCGCCAGCAGCCCTTATGGGACATCGAACACTGAAGCTTTCTTT. It is translated as CASSPYGTSNTEAFF.

The genes are TRBV30 and TRBJ1-4; maybe TRBD1 (6 bases). Trimming cost V 2 bases and J 0 bases, with 13 bases left between them. The CDR3 has 16 residues. CDR1 is GTSNPN and CDR2 is SVGIG in the germline V gene (reference sequence). The CDR3 sequence is CAWSTGSSATNEKLFF. As DNA, the CDR3 is TGTGCCTGGAGTACAGGGTCTAGTGCAACTAATGAAAAACTGTTTTTT.

DNA of the CDR3: TGTGCCAGCAGCCCCAGGAGGACAGATACGCAGTATTTT. The encoded protein is CASSPRRTDTQYF. The J gene is TRBJ2-3, the V gene TRBV7-3; possibly TRBD2 for D (5 bases). Germline lookup yields CDR1 SGHTA and CDR2 FQGTGA. The CDR3 length is 13 residues. Trimming removed 5 bases from V and 3 bases from J, with 9 bases in between.

This chain links TRBV7-9 with TRBJ1-1; D not resolved. V was pared by 0 bases and J by 1 base, with 6 bases between. This CDR3 is 14 amino acids long. The germline V gene encodes CDR1 SEHNR and CDR2 FQNEAQ (reference sequence). In DNA, the CDR3 is TGTGCCAGCAGCTTAGCGCTGTCGAACACTGAAGCTTTCTTT. This encodes CASSLALSNTEAFF.

The chain carries TRBV9 and TRBJ2-5; 9 bases align to TRBD1. V was clipped by 0 bases and J by 5 bases; unmatched bases: 8. CDR1 is SGDLS, CDR2 YYNGEE, per germline. This CDR3 is 16 amino acids long. The CDR3 loop is CASSVASGQGLETQYF. In nucleotides, the CDR3 is TGTGCCAGCAGCGTAGCTTCGGGACAGGGTTTGGAGACCCAGTACTTC.